This T cell receptor (beta chain) was observed in a study of Graves' ophthalmopathy and Graves' hyperthyroidism (dated by TCRdb to between 2017 and 2018). General notes on the study: Peripheral blood was collected at initial diagnosis, prior to any treatment. An independent validation cohort comprised under 20 hyperthyroidism patients and 15 to 17 patients who later progressed from hyperthyroidism to ophthalmopathy. The study used signatures of the TCR beta repertoire to tell Graves' ophthalmopathy apart from Graves' hyperthyroidism and to predict which patients would progress to ophthalmopathy. In total, 135 blood samples were TCR-sequenced: under 45 ophthalmopathy, approximately 80 hyperthyroidism and approximately 17 hyperthyroidism-to-ophthalmopathy patients. In about 6 hyperthyroidism patients, the T-cell repertoire of thyroid tissue was compared with the T-cell repertoire of blood. Following sample collection, hyperthyroidism patients were given methimazole at a starting dose of 30 mg daily, and ophthalmopathy patients were given high-dose intravenous methylprednisolone. To explore V-J signatures that distinguish ophthalmopathy from hyperthyroidism, a discovery set of 100 patients was enrolled, made up of roughly 41 with ophthalmopathy and some 58 with stable hyperthyroidism. On the study overall, not on this receptor specifically: In cross-validation, the 13-signature model distinguished ophthalmopathy from stable hyperthyroidism with around 90% sensitivity and roughly 81% specificity, while in the test set the corresponding values were around 79% and 71%. Among expanded thyroid clonotypes with frequency above 0.001, most also showed up in blood, which suggests that blood repertoires may reflect the thyroid immune response. In validation, the model predicted ophthalmopathy progression with about 70% sensitivity and roughly 72% specificity; approximately 12 predicted patients were CT-confirmed with GO in a median of about 7.1 months. Sample size was not predetermined statistically, and investigators were not blinded to group allocation.

A word on this clonotype: Its antigen remains undetermined. The input lacks base qualities; no much larger clone sits a single base away.

V is shortened by 6 bases, J by 1 base, and the region joining them spans 12 bases. The germline V gene provides CDR1 SNHLY and CDR2 FYNNEI. The CDR3 contains 14 residues, cysteine and phenylalanine counted. The read is trimmed to its CDR3 DNA, 42 bases read in frame from base 1. For repertoire sequencing, TCR beta CDR3 regions were amplified from RNA transcripts. The first round of RT-PCR was done with HTBI primers and the Qiagen OneStep RT-PCR kit, and was followed by a second round of multiplex PCR, then size selection and purification. Libraries were sequenced paired-end with 100 bp reads on an Illumina HiSeq2000. In the original analysis: SOAPnuke was used for read processing, and reads with adapters, uncalled bases, a mean Phred below 15, or no exact constant-primer or identifier match were discarded. COPE v1.2.5 was used to merge high-quality paired reads. Clonotypes were defined as unique nucleotide sequences and were aligned to IMGT TRB V, D and J references using MiTCR v1.1. Analysis was restricted to V-J combinations with a frequency above 0.0001, which covered roughly 99% of repertoires. For each V-J combination, a TCR clonal expansion and chaos score was defined as F50 clonal expansion divided by the chaos observed in the TCRdist matrix. Welch's t-statistics and random forest were used to narrow the features down to 10 to 15 V-J combinations, which were then fed into a naive Bayes classifier. The similarity between thyroid and blood repertoires was quantified using the Morisita-Horn index. TCRdb reanalyzed the raw reads on its own, using fastp at Q25 for trimming and MiXCR for clone calling, and kept in-frame beta chains. Rows with a matching CDR3 protein are joined into one entry that keeps the most common DNA and genes. The V and J calls follow TCRdb's processing rather than the paper's. Counted in this sample were more than 550,000 distinct CDR3 sequences; under 50% of them appeared once. In total, the top ten clones hold more than 3% of the sample.

Patients with ophthalmopathy had moderately to severely active disease, with a Clinical Activity Score of 3 or more, a NOSPECS grade of 4 or more, and a disease duration of less than 3 months. Patients with other autoimmune diseases, uncontrolled infections, pregnancy or lactation were excluded from the study. Diagnosis was based on clinical symptoms, serum thyroxine, TRAb, thyroid ultrasound and orbital computed tomography. PBMCs were isolated from about 10 ml of fresh peripheral blood by Ficoll-Paque density gradient centrifugation. Total RNA was extracted with Trizol reagent and quality-checked on an Agilent 2100 Bioanalyzer.

The sequencing sample was made of peripheral blood. The receptor's source is an adult man with Graves' ophthalmopathy. Here the chain combines TRBV2 and TRBJ2-5, and perhaps TRBD2 as D gene, on 5 matching bases. The nucleotides read TGTGCCAGCAGCTCCCGCCGGGGCCAAGAGACCCAGTACTTC. Its coded protein is CASSSRRGQETQYF. With all but the CDR3 taken from the reference TRBV2 and TRBJ2-5 genes, the full variable domain is: EPEVTQTPSHQVTQMGQEVILRCVPISNHLYFYWYRQILGQKVEFLVSFYNNEISEKSEIFDDQFSVERPDGSNFTLKIRSTKLEDSAMYFCASSSRRGQETQYFGPGTRLLVL.